The 28 T cell receptor beta chains presented below share a single source sample, sequenced in a study of metastatic and nonmetastatic thyroid tumors. TCRdb redid the clone calls on the PCR reads using MiXCR. There are 37,000 or so clones in the sample; 15% to 20% occur only once, and less than 4.5% lies in the top ten. Each patient went into thyroid surgery without having received any treatment. Sequencing was done on a sample of blood. Every receptor here comes from a female donor with papillary thyroid cancer or a benign thyroid nodule (not recorded which). Some clones in this sample may be carry-over from other donors' samples.

Ten or more counts support this clone. V and J are TRBV6-2 or TRBV6-3 and TRBJ1-5; no firm D call. The CDR3 sequence is 12 residues long. Germline V gives CDR1 MNHEY, CDR2 SVGEGT. Between the trimmed V and J ends, which lost 2 bases and 2 bases, there was a span of 1 base. Written as DNA, the CDR3 is TGTGCCAGCAGTTACGGCAATCAGCCCCAGCATTTT. Its protein product is CASSYGNQPQHF.

The J gene is TRBJ2-7, the V gene TRBV20-1, with TRBD1 matching over 11 bases. The CDR3 totals 12 residues. CDR1 is DFQATT and CDR2 is SNEGSKA in the germline V gene (reference sequence). The CDR3 sequence: CTTGTGGYEQYF. The CDR3 DNA reads as TGCACAACCGGGACAGGGGGCTACGAGCAGTACTTC.

The chain employs TRBV2 and TRBJ2-1; D gene unclear. The germline V gene encodes CDR1 SNHLY and CDR2 FYNNEI. V dropped 7 bases and J dropped 11 bases, with 18 bases sitting between them. CDR3 size: 13 residues. CDR3 nucleotides: TGTGCCAGCACCCTTGAGCCGGATAACAAGCAGTTCTTC. It is translated as CASTLEPDNKQFF.

This clone was picked up many times. This sequence joins TRBV6-5 and TRBJ1-5; no clear D. Germline V lookup: CDR1 MNHEY, CDR2 SVGAGI. The length of the CDR3 is 15 residues. Trimming took 2 bases from V and 4 from J, leaving 12 bases between them. This chain's CDR3 is CASSYGRGWNQPQHF. CDR3 sequence (DNA): TGTGCCAGCAGTTACGGCCGCGGCTGGAATCAGCCCCAGCATTTT.

This clone was observed many times. V and J are TRBV5-1 and TRBJ1-2, with unresolved D. V lost 4 bases and J lost 4, with 11 bases in between. Germline values: CDR1 SGHRS, CDR2 YFSETQ. This CDR3 has 13 residues. The CDR3 DNA sequence: TGCGCCAGCAGCCCCGGCTGGACCTATGGCTACACCTTC. Its translation: CASSPGWTYGYTF.

V gene TRBV6-1 combines with J gene TRBJ1-3, with 11 positions matching TRBD1. Germline CDR1 is MNHNS and CDR2 is SASEGT. This CDR3 region has 15 residues. The trim removed 5 bases at V and 4 bases at J, leaving 4 bases unmatched. CDR3 coding DNA: TGTGCCAGCAGTCCCGGACAGGGGGCCGGAAACACCATATATTTT. Residues: CASSPGQGAGNTIYF.

This clone has only a few counts. This clone may be a read error of a much larger clone one base away. V gene TRBV6-4 combines with J gene TRBJ2-6; D remains unclear. This CDR3 has 17 amino acids. Germline lookup yields CDR1 MRHNA and CDR2 SNTAGT. Here the CDR3 DNA reads TGTGCCAACAGTGACTCGATTAATAGGCGTGGGGCCAACGTCCTGACTTTC. Its protein is CANSDSINRRGANVLTF.

This clone occurred many times. The rearrangement uses TRBV18 and TRBJ2-3; 8 bases match TRBD2. Germline V gene lookup returns CDR1 KGHSH and CDR2 LQKENI. CDR3 size: 16 residues. Trimming removed 2 bases from V and 3 bases from J; junction bases left unmatched: 7. The CDR3 sequence: CASSPGGGRTTDTQYF. CDR3 coding DNA: TGTGCCAGCTCACCAGGTGGCGGGAGGACGACAGATACGCAGTATTTT.

V is TRBV4-2 and J is TRBJ2-3; 9 bases line up with TRBD1. The V segment lost 4 bases and the J segment 6 bases; nucleotides outside the gene matches: 11. Per the germline V gene, CDR1 is LGHNA and CDR2 is YNFKEQ. The CDR3 consists of 16 residues. The CDR3 DNA follows: TGTGCCAGCAGCCCCGGGACAGGGTCTATTGCGGATACGCAGTATTTT. This encodes CASSPGTGSIADTQYF.

In its sample, this clone is medium-sized (0.01 to 0.1%). The V gene is TRBV6-1, the J gene TRBJ2-7, with 9 nucleotides matching TRBD2. This CDR3 comprises 14 residues. Germline V gene data show CDR1 as MNHNS and CDR2 as SASEGT. V trimming: 6 bases; J trimming: 3 bases; junction bases outside the gene matches: 6. CDR3 loop: CASRKTSGYYEQYF. CDR3 bases: TGTGCCAGCAGAAAGACTAGCGGTTACTACGAGCAGTACTTC.

Remarks on this clone: This sequence may be a read error, since a much larger clone differs from it by one base. The V call is TRBV5-6, the J call TRBJ2-1, with D tentatively TRBD1 (6 bases). This CDR3 region has 14 residues. V lost 6 bases and J 4 bases, leaving 14 bases between the germline ends. Germline CDR1 reads SGHDT; CDR2 reads YYEEEE. The DNA for the CDR3 is TGTGCCAGCACCATATACAGGGTATACAATGAGCAGTTCTTC. Its translation: CASTIYRVYNEQFF.

The table lists this clone with many counts. V and J are TRBV7-2 and TRBJ2-1, with TRBD2 identical over 8 bases. The CDR3 has 18 residues. The junction had 11 bases not matched to a gene; V was cut back by 4 bases and J by 0 bases. CDR1 is SGHTA, CDR2 FQGNSA, per germline. As DNA, the CDR3 is TGTGCCAGCAGCTCTAACGGGCGGGAGGCCAGCTCCTACAATGAGCAGTTCTTC. Its protein product is CASSSNGREASSYNEQFF.

The rearrangement joins TRBV6-1 to TRBJ1-6, with D tentatively TRBD1 (5 bases). This CDR3 comprises 17 residues. Looked up from germline, CDR1 is MNHNS and CDR2 is SASEGT. The V and J ends lost 1 base and 7 bases respectively, with 17 bases between them. The CDR3 DNA reads TGTGCCAGCAGTGAAGGTGGGGCTCCGCTTCGGAATTCACCCCTCCACTTT. This translates into CASSEGGAPLRNSPLHF.

This clone has at least ten counts. The chain carries TRBV20-1 and TRBJ1-1, with D possibly being TRBD1 (5 bases). The length of the CDR3 is 10 residues. Germline V CDR1 and CDR2: DFQATT, SNEGSKA (reference sequence). V shed 4 bases and J shed 10 bases, with 10 bases lying between them. The CDR3 DNA follows: TGCAGTGCTACGACAGAGGCAGCTTTCTTT. Protein product: CSATTEAAFF.

Concerning this clone: At one of its ends the junction is not consistent with the germline gene, which may arise from a read error. This chain links TRBV28 with TRBJ1-5; D unresolved. Per the germline V gene, CDR1 is MDHEN and CDR2 is SYDVKM. The CDR3 is made up of 13 amino acids. The chain's CDR3 is CASIPSHNQHQHF. CDR3 in DNA: TGTGCCAGCATACCCTCACACAATCAGCACCAGCATTTT.

This clone was seen ten or more times. The chain has TRBV6-2 or TRBV6-3 and TRBJ1-4, with TRBD1 identical over 8 bases. The CDR3 spans 15 residues. V was pared by 2 bases and J by 4 bases, with 3 bases of the junction left unmatched. The germline CDR1 and CDR2 sequences are MNHEY and SVGEGT. The CDR3 sequence: CASSYQGAGNEKLFF. In DNA form, the CDR3 reads TGTGCCAGCAGTTACCAGGGGGCGGGTAATGAAAAACTGTTTTTT.

The rearrangement joins TRBV5-1 to TRBJ2-1; D is uncertain. CDR3 size: 13 residues. Germline CDR1 SGHRS, CDR2 YFSETQ. V was shortened by 0 bases and J by 6 bases, with 7 bases between the two germline ends. The DNA of the CDR3 is TGCGCCAGCAGCTTGGCCCCCTCCAATGAGCAGTTCTTC. This sequence encodes CASSLAPSNEQFF.

This clone came up many times. The chain has TRBV30 and TRBJ2-7; D ambiguous. The germline gives CDR1 GTSNPN, CDR2 SVGIG (reference sequence). V dropped 4 bases and J dropped 2 bases, with 6 bases sitting between them. CDR3 length: 11 residues. The chain's CDR3 is CAWTSAYEQYF. The CDR3 DNA sequence: TGTGCCTGGACGTCAGCCTACGAGCAGTACTTC.

This clone was observed a handful of times. This likely comes from a read error, as the CDR3 has no conserved phenylalanine or tryptophan at its end. The V gene is TRBV28, the J gene TRBJ1-2; 8 bases match TRBD1. Per germline, CDR1 MDHEN and CDR2 SYDVKM. The CDR3 is 15 residues long. V shed 7 bases, J shed 4 bases, and the junction held 11 bases outside the gene matches. The chain's CDR3 is CASIPNRGVSYGYTS. CDR3 DNA sequence: TGTGCCAGCATACCTAACAGGGGGGTTAGCTATGGCTACACCTCC.

This clone was seen ten or more times. The rearrangement uses TRBV7-3 and TRBJ2-3; TRBD2 might be the D (6 bases). This CDR3 region has 13 residues. Trimming shortened V by 0 bases and J by 7 bases, and 8 bases separated the two germline ends. CDR1 is SGHTA and CDR2 is FQGTGA in the germline V gene. CDR3 sequence reads: CASSLTGLNTQYF. The CDR3 nucleotides are TGTGCCAGCAGCTTAACGGGACTCAATACGCAGTATTTT.

The chain is built from TRBV7-9 and TRBJ1-5, with TRBD1 identical over 9 bases. V dropped 1 base and J dropped 3; count of bases not matched to a gene: 1. The germline V gene has CDR1 SEHNR and CDR2 FQNEAQ (reference sequence). The CDR3 runs 15 residues. CDR3 bases: TGTGCCAGCAGCTTAGGGACAGGGGACAATCAGCCCCAGCATTTT. It encodes CASSLGTGDNQPQHF.

Within the sample, this clone is medium-sized. The V gene is TRBV6-1, the J gene TRBJ2-7, with 7 bases identical to TRBD1. J was trimmed by 5 bases and V by 2 bases; bases with no gene match: 9. CDR1 is MNHNS and CDR2 is SASEGT in the germline V gene. CDR3 length: 15 amino acids. The CDR3 is CASSEPGQLKDEQYF. The CDR3 DNA sequence: TGTGCCAGCAGTGAACCGGGACAGTTGAAGGACGAGCAGTACTTC.

This clone has a count of ten or more. The gene calls are TRBV6-1 and TRBJ1-1, with a possible D match to TRBD1 (6 bases). The CDR3 is 14 amino acids. CDR1 is MNHNS and CDR2 is SASEGT in the germline V gene. Trimming removed 7 bases from V and 1 base from J, with 13 bases in between. The CDR3 DNA is TGTGCCAGCAAGCAGACAGGACAGAACACTGAAGCTTTCTTT. Protein product: CASKQTGQNTEAFF.

This clone was detected ten times or more. The V and J genes are TRBV18 and TRBJ1-1; a weak D match, TRBD1 (6 bases). Germline CDR1 is KGHSH and CDR2 is LQKENI. V lost 0 bases and J 2 bases, leaving 13 bases between the germline ends. The CDR3 runs to 16 residues. The CDR3 coding sequence is TGTGCCAGCTCACCACCATCACAGGGTGGTAACACTGAAGCTTTCTTT. It is translated as CASSPPSQGGNTEAFF. The variable domain in full, completed from reference TRBV18 and TRBJ1-1, reads NAGVMQNPRHLVRRRGQEARLRCSPMKGHSHVYWYRQLPEEGLKFMVYLQKENIIDESGMPKERFSAEFPKEGPSILRIQQVVRGDSAAYFCASSPPSQGGNTEAFFGQGTRLTVV.

The CDR3 DNA follows: TGCGCCAGCAGCTCCCCTGTGAGGGCAGTCAGGGACCAGCCCCAGCATTTT. Translated, it gives CASSSPVRAVRDQPQHF. V and J are TRBV5-1 and TRBJ1-5, with D perhaps matching TRBD1 (5 bases). Germline V gene lookup returns CDR1 SGHRS and CDR2 YFSETQ. CDR3 length: 17 residues. The V and J ends lost 3 bases and 7 bases respectively, with 23 bases between them.

In this sample, this clone is medium-sized. The chain joins TRBV6-1 to TRBJ1-1, with a tentative D call TRBD1 (5 bases). The CDR3 contains 12 residues. V was cut by 5 bases and J by 8 bases, with 12 bases left in between. Per germline, CDR1 MNHNS and CDR2 SASEGT. In nucleotides, the CDR3 is TGTGCCAGCAGTCCGGGGGTAGGAGAAGCTTTCTTT. Encoded protein: CASSPGVGEAFF.

The chain is built from TRBV27 and TRBJ1-6; possible D gene TRBD1, 5 bases. CDR1 MNHEY and CDR2 SMNVEV come from the germline V gene (reference sequence). V was shortened by 2 bases and J by 0 bases, with 14 bases between the two germline ends. This CDR3 contains 18 residues. The CDR3 loop is CASSLGAIKSSYNSPLHF. The CDR3 DNA follows: TGTGCCAGCAGTTTAGGGGCCATCAAGAGCTCCTATAATTCACCCCTCCACTTT.

This clone came up many times. The rearrangement joins TRBV19 to TRBJ1-2; D is ambiguous. V dropped 3 bases and J dropped 4 bases, with 15 bases sitting between them. CDR3 size: 15 residues. CDR1 is LNHDA and CDR2 is SQIVND in the germline V gene (reference sequence). The CDR3: CASSIRDKPFYGYTF. CDR3 coding DNA: TGTGCCAGTAGTATCCGTGACAAACCCTTCTATGGCTACACCTTC.